The 22 T cell receptor beta chains presented below share a single source sample, sequenced in a study of T cells in Graves' hyperthyroidism and ophthalmopathy. RNA transcripts yielded amplified TCR beta CDR3 regions. First-round RT-PCR targeting the TCR CDR3 was performed with the HTBI primer set. One entry per CDR3 protein results from TCRdb running MiXCR on the multiplex PCR reads. The table includes about 290,000 distinct CDR3 sequences, approximately 14% detected once. Sequenced: blood. The receptor source for this set is a middle-aged woman with Graves' hyperthyroidism.

The table lists this clonotype with many counts. The junction and the germline gene differ at one end; a read error may be behind it. The chain uses TRBV20-1 and TRBJ2-5; D is unresolved. The CDR3 runs to 8 residues. The germline CDR1 and CDR2 sequences are DFQATT and SNEGSKA (reference sequence). Here the CDR3 reads CSARDRDF. The DNA for the CDR3 is TGCAGTGCTAGAGATAGGGACTTC.

This clonotype was recorded at least ten times. The chain carries TRBV2 and TRBJ1-2, with D uncertain. V lost 4 bases and J lost 3, with 12 bases in between. Germline loops: CDR1 SNHLY, CDR2 FYNNEI. The CDR3 sequence is 14 residues long. The CDR3 DNA follows: TGTGCCAGCAGTGGCGTAGACAACCACTATGGCTACACCTTC. Amino acids: CASSGVDNHYGYTF.

The V gene is TRBV5-4, the J gene TRBJ2-1; D is unclear. CDR1 is SGHNT and CDR2 is YYREEE in the germline V gene (reference sequence). V was clipped by 4 bases and J by 0 bases, with 11 bases between them. This CDR3 comprises 15 residues. The CDR3 region has the DNA TGTGCCAGCAGCCCCGATAAGGGCTCCTACAATGAGCAGTTCTTC. Its protein product is CASSPDKGSYNEQFF.

This clonotype counts as medium-sized. The genes are TRBV2 and TRBJ2-1; 14 bases map to TRBD2. CDR1 is SNHLY, CDR2 FYNNEI, per germline. This CDR3 is built from 18 residues. V shed 3 bases and J 5 bases; nucleotides not matched to a gene: 9. CDR3 bases: TGTGCCAGCAGTGACGGGACTAGCGGGGGACGAATACACAATGAGCAGTTCTTC. Protein sequence: CASSDGTSGGRIHNEQFF. The full variable domain, in which reference TRBV2 and TRBJ2-1 provide the parts outside the CDR3, is EPEVTQTPSHQVTQMGQEVILRCVPISNHLYFYWYRQILGQKVEFLVSFYNNEISEKSEIFDDQFSVERPDGSNFTLKIRSTKLEDSAMYFCASSDGTSGGRIHNEQFFGPGTRLTVL.

This clonotype was counted ten times or more. The chain has TRBV2 and TRBJ2-7, with 15 bases lining up with TRBD2. Germline V CDR1 and CDR2: SNHLY, FYNNEI. J lost 6 bases, V lost 6 bases, and 3 bases had no gene match. This CDR3 region has 14 residues. DNA for the CDR3: TGTGCCAGCAGGGGACTAGCGGGAGGTGTCGAGCAGTACTTC. Encoded protein: CASRGLAGGVEQYF.

This clonotype was seen repeatedly, ten times or more. The chain carries TRBV5-5 and TRBJ1-2, with no clear D. This CDR3 comprises 11 residues. The germline V gene encodes CDR1 SGHKS and CDR2 YYEKEE (reference sequence). V was cut by 0 bases and J by 3 bases, with 0 bases left in between. The CDR3 DNA is TGTGCCAGCAGCTTGGACTATGGCTACACCTTC. It specifies CASSLDYGYTF. Full variable domain (missing parts from reference TRBV5-5 and TRBJ1-2): DAGVTQSPTHLIKTRGQQVTLRCSPISGHKSVSWYQQVLGQGPQFIFQYYEKEERGRGNFPDRFSARQFPNYSSELNVNALLLGDSALYLCASSLDYGYTFGSGTRLTVV.

This clonotype was recorded many times. This chain connects TRBV7-9 to TRBJ2-5; no clear D gene. Deletions cut 3 bases from V and 1 base from J, with 9 bases between. The CDR3 contains 14 residues. Germline CDR1 is SEHNR and CDR2 is FQNEAQ (reference sequence). The CDR3 DNA sequence: TGTGCCAGCAGCTTGACCAGAATCCAAGAGACCCAGTACTTC. Its translation is CASSLTRIQETQYF. The whole variable domain, remainder taken from reference TRBV7-9 and TRBJ2-5, is DTGVSQNPRHKITKRGQNVTFRCDPISEHNRLYWYRQTLGQGPEFLTYFQNEAQLEKSRLLSDRFSAERPKGSFSTLEIQRTEQGDSAMYLCASSLTRIQETQYFGPGTRLLVL.

Many counts were recorded for this clonotype. J is TRBJ1-3 and V is TRBV3-1; D gene uncertain. Looked up from germline, CDR1 is LGHDT and CDR2 is YNNKEL (reference sequence). V gave up 1 base and J gave up 5 bases, with 9 bases separating them. This CDR3 comprises 14 residues. The CDR3 sequence: CASSQGALRNTIYF. The CDR3 DNA reads as TGTGCCAGCAGCCAAGGGGCCTTGAGAAACACCATATATTTT.

This chain links TRBV24-1 with TRBJ1-1; D gene unclear. The CDR3 loop spans 16 amino acids. CDR1 is KGHDR and CDR2 is SFDVKD in the germline V gene. V shed 7 bases and J shed 0 bases, with 17 bases lying between them. As DNA, the CDR3 is TGTGCCACCAGCCTCCTGGTTCAGGTTCTGAACACTGAAGCTTTCTTT. The encoded protein is CATSLLVQVLNTEAFF.

This clonotype was observed many times. The rearrangement joins TRBV2 to TRBJ1-4; D may be TRBD1 (5 bases). V was shortened by 8 bases and J by 6 bases, with 7 bases between the two germline ends. The germline gives CDR1 SNHLY, CDR2 FYNNEI. This CDR3 has 11 residues. The CDR3 reads CASQGYEKLFF. The DNA of the CDR3 is TGTGCCAGCCAGGGTTATGAAAAACTGTTTTTT.

This clonotype was seen repeatedly, ten times or more. The chain employs TRBV27 and TRBJ1-5; 8 bases fit TRBD1. Germline V gene lookup returns CDR1 MNHEY and CDR2 SMNVEV (reference sequence). The CDR3 has 16 residues. V lost 6 bases, J lost 2 bases, and 9 bases stayed unmatched. CDR3 protein: CASSPYRGSGNQPQHF. The CDR3 DNA is TGTGCCAGCAGCCCCTACAGGGGGTCGGGCAATCAGCCCCAGCATTTT.

This clonotype was recorded many times. The chain has TRBV7-2 and TRBJ2-5, with no clear D. Germline CDR1 is SGHTA and CDR2 is FQGNSA. Trimming left V 1 base short and J 2 bases short, with 8 bases between. The CDR3 is made up of 14 amino acids. The CDR3 here is CASSLVDGQETQYF. As DNA, the CDR3 is TGTGCCAGCAGCTTAGTTGACGGACAAGAGACCCAGTACTTC. Looking up the rest from reference TRBV7-2 and TRBJ2-5 gives the full variable domain: GAGVSQSPSNKVTEKGKDVELRCDPISGHTALYWYRQSLGQGLEFLIYFQGNSAPDKSGLPSDRFSAERTGGSVSTLTIQRTQQEDSAVYLCASSLVDGQETQYFGPGTRLLVL.

V and J are TRBV7-9 and TRBJ2-1; TRBD1 aligns across 8 bases. CDR1 and CDR2 from the germline V gene are SEHNR and FQNEAQ (reference sequence). J gave up 7 bases and V 5 bases, and 4 bases lay outside the gene matches. This CDR3 is 13 amino acids long. CDR3 DNA: TGTGCCAGCAGCCTGACAGGGGAGAATGAGCAGTTCTTC. Amino acid sequence: CASSLTGENEQFF. The complete variable domain, with remaining parts taken from reference TRBV7-9 and TRBJ2-1, reads DTGVSQNPRHKITKRGQNVTFRCDPISEHNRLYWYRQTLGQGPEFLTYFQNEAQLEKSRLLSDRFSAERPKGSFSTLEIQRTEQGDSAMYLCASSLTGENEQFFGPGTRLTVL.

This clonotype was detected ten times or more. J is TRBJ1-5 and V is TRBV15; possibly TRBD1 for D (5 bases). The CDR3 length is 16 residues. The germline V gene encodes CDR1 LNHNV and CDR2 YYDKDF (reference sequence). Deletions cut 1 base from V and 4 bases from J, with 14 bases between. The CDR3 is CATSRVPDRRNQPQHF. The CDR3 bases are TGTGCCACCAGCAGAGTCCCAGACAGAAGGAATCAGCCCCAGCATTTT.

Many counts were recorded for this clonotype. The chain carries TRBV2 and TRBJ2-5; possibly TRBD2 for D (5 bases). V lost 8 bases, J lost 0 bases, and 19 bases lay in between. This CDR3 has 16 residues. The germline V gene encodes CDR1 SNHLY and CDR2 FYNNEI. The CDR3 DNA is TGTGCCAGCCGACCCCTGGGAGAGACCGACCAAGAGACCCAGTACTTC. Translated, it gives CASRPLGETDQETQYF.

This clonotype was recorded many times. The chain combines TRBV20-1 with TRBJ2-3, with 9 nucleotides matching TRBD2. V lost 3 bases and J lost 2; bases outside the gene matches: 6. The CDR3 loop spans 15 amino acids. Looked up from germline, CDR1 is DFQATT and CDR2 is SNEGSKA (reference sequence). For the CDR3, the DNA is TGCAGTGCTAGTCCCCTAGCGGGGCCCACAGATACGCAGTATTTT. It codes for CSASPLAGPTDTQYF.

Regarding this clonotype: A much larger clone is a single base away; this may be a read error. The chain couples TRBV5-1 to TRBJ2-7; D perhaps matches TRBD1 (5 bases). Germline CDR1 reads SGHRS; CDR2 reads YFSETQ. This CDR3 has 17 residues. Between the trimmed V and J ends, which lost 0 bases and 10 bases, there was a span of 26 bases. This chain's CDR3 is CASSLAGWGAFKGDQYF. The CDR3, as DNA: TGCGCCAGCAGCTTGGCCGGGTGGGGCGCGTTCAAGGGCGATCAGTACTTC.

This clonotype has ten or more counts. V usage is TRBV2 and J usage is TRBJ2-1, with D uncertain. In germline, CDR1 is SNHLY, CDR2 FYNNEI. The CDR3 contains 12 residues. Trimming left V 4 bases short and J 5 bases short, with 6 bases between. The CDR3 sequence is CASSGVDNEQFF. CDR3 in DNA: TGTGCCAGCAGTGGGGTCGACAATGAGCAGTTCTTC. The variable domain in full, completed from reference TRBV2 and TRBJ2-1, reads EPEVTQTPSHQVTQMGQEVILRCVPISNHLYFYWYRQILGQKVEFLVSFYNNEISEKSEIFDDQFSVERPDGSNFTLKIRSTKLEDSAMYFCASSGVDNEQFFGPGTRLTVL.

The sample holds many counts of this clonotype. The V gene is TRBV5-8, the J gene TRBJ2-7; no clear D gene. V lost 0 bases to trimming and J lost 4 bases, with 11 bases between them. This CDR3 contains 14 residues. In germline, CDR1 is SGHTS, CDR2 YDEGEE. The CDR3 protein is CASSLERVWYEQYF. CDR3 DNA: TGTGCCAGCAGCTTGGAACGGGTTTGGTACGAGCAGTACTTC.

The chain combines TRBV20-1 with TRBJ1-1; D possibly corresponds to TRBD1 (5 bases). The CDR3 runs to 12 residues. The germline gives CDR1 DFQATT, CDR2 SNEGSKA (reference sequence). The V end was cut by 2 bases, the J end by 3 bases, with 7 bases between. The CDR3 DNA follows: TGCAGTGCTAGATTAGGGGACACTGAAGCTTTCTTT. The encoded protein is CSARLGDTEAFF.

In this sample, this clonotype turned up many times. This chain joins TRBV2 and TRBJ1-1, with D maybe TRBD1 (6 bases). Germline assignment: CDR1 SNHLY and CDR2 FYNNEI. Trimming cost V 5 bases and J 1 base, with 8 bases left between them. The CDR3 is 13 residues long. The CDR3 DNA reads TGTGCCAGCAGTAAGGGGGAGAACACTGAAGCTTTCTTT. Protein sequence: CASSKGENTEAFF.

The rearrangement links TRBV12-3 or TRBV12-4 to TRBJ2-5; no reliable D call. V lost 6 bases and J 0 bases, leaving 14 bases between the germline ends. This CDR3 has 15 amino acids. CDR3 sequence: CASSRLGADQETQYF. CDR3 DNA sequence: TGTGCCAGCAGCCGACTCGGCGCGGACCAAGAGACCCAGTACTTC.